This TCR beta chain was sequenced during a study of blood T cell repertoires in COVID-19. As processed by the authors: Estimates of nucleated cell counts were drawn from the amplification of reference gene primers. Libraries were prepared by immunoSEQ multiplex PCR; TCRdb keeps only in-frame clonotypes and omits some of them. V, J and clone size are taken as reported in that table, and D and trimming were inferred from the DNA itself. In the table there are about 30,000 clones, approximately 92% of which are singletons. This CDR3 is built from 15 residues. Germline V gives CDR1 MNHEY, CDR2 SMNVEV (reference sequence). V lost 3 bases, J lost 8 bases, and 19 bases lay in between.

This chain links TRBV27 with TRBJ1-2; tentatively, D is TRBD1 (6 bases). This receptor was identified in a man older than 75 with acute or convalescent COVID-19. The sequencing input was peripheral blood. CDR3 amino acids: CASSFLNSGAGGYTF. CDR3 bases: TGTGCCAGCAGTTTTCTAAACTCAGGGGCAGGAGGCTACACCTTC.